This T cell receptor beta chain was captured in a study of cytomegalovirus exposure and HLA in healthy donors. Healthy bone marrow donors made up the donors. This PCR relied on a set of 60 Vbeta primers and 13 Jbeta primers. Clones were sequenced by immunoSEQ multiplex PCR, and TCRdb holds only the in-frame ones, with some missing. Of about 170,000 clones in the sample, around four fifths were seen once. Study-level points and caveats: Cytomegalovirus association was assigned to approximately 180 TCR beta chains.

Looked up from germline, CDR1 is MRHNA and CDR2 is SNTAGT. The germline V and J ends were trimmed by 3 bases and 7 bases, with 21 bases remaining between them. The CDR3 length is 16 residues. Notes on this clone: Its target is unknown.

Sequenced material: PBMCs. The origin of this receptor is a female donor in good health and CMV-seronegative. This chain joins TRBV6-4 and TRBJ2-5; D unresolved. This CDR3 reads CASSDPVKQSVVTQYF. CDR3 DNA sequence: TGTGCCAGCAGTGATCCCGTAAAACAATCCGTGGTGACCCAGTACTTC.